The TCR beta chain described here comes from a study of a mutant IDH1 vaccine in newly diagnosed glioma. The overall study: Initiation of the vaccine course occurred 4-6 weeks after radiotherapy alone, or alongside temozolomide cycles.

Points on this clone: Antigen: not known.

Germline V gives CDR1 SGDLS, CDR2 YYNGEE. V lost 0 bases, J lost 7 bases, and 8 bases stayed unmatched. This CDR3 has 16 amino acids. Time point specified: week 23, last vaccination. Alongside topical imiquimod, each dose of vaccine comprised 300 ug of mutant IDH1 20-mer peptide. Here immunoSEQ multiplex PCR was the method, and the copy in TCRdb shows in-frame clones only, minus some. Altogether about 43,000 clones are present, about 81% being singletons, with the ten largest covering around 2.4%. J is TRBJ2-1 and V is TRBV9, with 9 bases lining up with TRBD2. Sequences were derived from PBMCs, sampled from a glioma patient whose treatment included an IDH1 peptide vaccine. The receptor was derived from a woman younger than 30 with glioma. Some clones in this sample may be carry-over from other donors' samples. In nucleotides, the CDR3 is TGTGCCAGCAGCGTAGAAATGCGCGGGGGGGCAAATGAGCAGTTCTTC. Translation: CASSVEMRGGANEQFF.